A selection of T cell receptor beta chains follows, all from one sample in a study of T cells in Graves' hyperthyroidism and ophthalmopathy. TCRdb re-derived calls from the multiplex PCR reads in MiXCR, one entry per CDR3 protein. The sample records fewer than 350,000 distinct CDR3 sequences, about an eighth being singletons. The sequenced material came from blood. These receptors were collected from a woman between 40 and 55 years old with Graves' hyperthyroidism. Each CDR3 is given with its conserved first and last residue. A D gene is named only where the DNA matches it firmly. For some rows the clone size is stated as once, few or many, or as a class when expanded; others skip it.

D gene | J gene | V gene | clone size | CDR3 DNA | CDR3 protein
TRBD1 | TRBJ2-5 | TRBV10-3 | - | TGTGCCATCAGGGGGACAGGCTCGTACCAAGAGACCCAGTACTTC | CAIRGTGSYQETQYF
- | TRBJ1-4 | TRBV19 | - | TGTGCCGCCGAAGGCGGGAGAGATGAAAAACTGTTTTTT | CAAEGGRDEKLFF
- | TRBJ2-7 | TRBV11-2 | many | TGTGCCAGCAGCTTATCCTCGGACTCCTACGAGCAGTACTTC | CASSLSSDSYEQYF
TRBD2 | TRBJ2-5 | TRBV3-1 | many | TGTGCCAGCAGCCTGCGGGGGGCCCAAGAGACCCAGTACTTC | CASSLRGAQETQYF
- | TRBJ2-2 | TRBV12-3/TRBV12-4 | many | TGTGCCAGCAGTTTTGGCGGGGTCACCGGGGAGCTGTTTTTT | CASSFGGVTGELFF
- | TRBJ1-1 | TRBV30 | many | TGTGCCTGGAGTGACGGACAGACGAGTGAAGCTTTCTTT | CAWSDGQTSEAFF
TRBD1 | TRBJ1-4 | TRBV6-1 | many | TGTGCCAGCAGTGAAGCCCCGGGACAGGGGGAAAAACTGTTTTTT | CASSEAPGQGEKLFF
TRBD2 | TRBJ2-7 | TRBV2 | - | TGTGCCAGCAGTTCGTCTAGCGGGCAATACGAGCAGTACTTC | CASSSSSGQYEQYF
- | TRBJ1-6 | TRBV6-9 | - | TGTGCCAGCAGTTATGGCTCCTATAATTCACCCCTCCACTTT | CASSYGSYNSPLHF
- | TRBJ1-1 | TRBV29-1 | many | TGCAGCGTGGACCCTAGCGGGCACACTGAAGCTTTCTTT | CSVDPSGHTEAFF
TRBD1 | TRBJ1-5 | TRBV24-1 | many | TGTGCCACCTCCACAGGGGTAGATCAGCCCCAGCATTTT | CATSTGVDQPQHF
- | TRBJ2-1 | TRBV28 | many | TGTGCCAGCAGTTTCGGGAGTACTTTTATGAGTGAGCAGTTCTTC | CASSFGSTFMSEQFF
TRBD2 | TRBJ2-7 | TRBV7-6 | - | TGTGCCAGCAGCCGCGGACTAGCGGGGGACTCCTACGAGCAGTACTTC | CASSRGLAGDSYEQYF
- | TRBJ2-7 | TRBV6-2/TRBV6-3 | many | TGTGCCAGCAGTTCCGATCCTTCGAGCTCCTACGAGCAGTACTTC | CASSSDPSSSYEQYF
- | TRBJ1-6 | TRBV7-9 | few | TGTGCCAGCAGCTTGTACAGGGATGATAATTCACCCCTCCACTTT | CASSLYRDDNSPLHF
TRBD1 | TRBJ1-5 | TRBV3-1 | many | TGTGCCAGCAGCCAATCAGGGGGTTCGGGCAATCAGCCCCAGCATTTT | CASSQSGGSGNQPQHF
TRBD1 | TRBJ2-7 | TRBV3-1 | many | TGTGCCAGCAGGGAAACAGGGGGCAGCGACGAGCAGTACTTC | CASRETGGSDEQYF
- | TRBJ2-5 | TRBV5-1 | - | TGCGCCAGCAGCTTACAGGGAGCCCAGGAGGAGACCCAGTACTTC | CASSLQGAQEETQYF